The next 8 T cell receptor beta chains were all read from a single sample in a study of blood T cell repertoires in COVID-19. Sequenced by immunoSEQ multiplex PCR; TCRdb stores in-frame clones only, minus some. Found here are about 150,000 clones, around 87% of them singletons; the top ten hold about 15%. Material: peripheral blood. The receptors originated from a woman between 35 and 50 years old with acute or convalescent COVID-19.

The J gene is TRBJ1-2, the V gene TRBV5-4; TRBD1 is a possible D gene (6 bases). V lost 0 bases and J lost 2, with 17 bases in between. The CDR3 loop spans 17 amino acids. The germline V gene has CDR1 SGHNT and CDR2 YYREEE (reference sequence). The CDR3 is CASSLGQDFFGNYGYTF. DNA for the CDR3: TGTGCCAGCAGCTTGGGACAGGACTTCTTTGGGAACTATGGCTACACCTTC.

The chain is built from TRBV15 and TRBJ2-2; D is ambiguous. Between the trimmed V and J ends, which lost 6 bases and 6 bases, there was a span of 11 bases. CDR1 is LNHNV and CDR2 is YYDKDF in the germline V gene (reference sequence). The CDR3 contains 13 residues. CDR3 amino acids: CATRIKSPGELFF. CDR3 bases: TGTGCCACCAGAATAAAAAGCCCCGGGGAGCTGTTTTTT.

The CDR3 is CASSSLWLRTGNSYEQYF. Here the CDR3 DNA reads TGTGCCAGCAGCTCGCTTTGGCTGAGGACAGGTAATTCCTACGAGCAGTACTTC. The chain couples TRBV11-2 to TRBJ2-7, with 7 nucleotides matching TRBD1. The germline V gene encodes CDR1 SGHAT and CDR2 FQNNGV. This CDR3 has 18 residues. V was pared by 4 bases and J by 1 base, with 16 bases of the junction left unmatched.

The chain employs TRBV2 and TRBJ1-1; a possible D gene is TRBD1 (5 bases). V was cut by 4 bases and J by 2 bases, with 14 bases left in between. Per germline, CDR1 SNHLY and CDR2 FYNNEI. This CDR3 is built from 15 residues. The CDR3 protein is CASSVDRQRNTEAFF. The CDR3 DNA is TGTGCCAGCAGTGTAGACCGACAGAGAAACACTGAAGCTTTCTTT. Based on the CDR3 plus reference TRBV2 and TRBJ1-1, the full variable domain is EPEVTQTPSHQVTQMGQEVILRCVPISNHLYFYWYRQILGQKVEFLVSFYNNEISEKSEIFDDQFSVERPDGSNFTLKIRSTKLEDSAMYFCASSVDRQRNTEAFFGQGTRLTVV.

The chain links TRBV7-9 to TRBJ2-2; D unclear. The V and J ends lost 1 base and 4 bases respectively, with 4 bases between them. Per the germline V gene, CDR1 is SEHNR and CDR2 is FQNEAQ (reference sequence). The CDR3 sequence is 13 residues long. The CDR3 DNA reads TGTGCCAGCAGCTTAGTTATCACCGGGGAGCTGTTTTTT. Translated: CASSLVITGELFF.

This clone occurred a few times. The genes are TRBV18 and TRBJ1-6; D not certain. Germline CDR1 reads KGHSH; CDR2 reads LQKENI. This CDR3 is 13 amino acids long. The V end was cut by 3 bases, the J end by 7 bases, with 7 bases between. CDR3 loop: CASSPSPNSPLHF. The CDR3 DNA sequence: TGTGCCAGCTCACCTAGTCCAAATTCACCCCTCCACTTT.

The genes are TRBV19 and TRBJ2-2, with a weak D call TRBD1 (5 bases). CDR1 is LNHDA, CDR2 SQIVND, per germline (reference sequence). V gave up 8 bases and J gave up 0 bases, with 7 bases separating them. CDR3 length: 13 residues. CDR3 nucleotide sequence: TGTGCCAGTCGACAGACGAACACCGGGGAGCTGTTTTTT. It codes for CASRQTNTGELFF.

The rearrangement uses TRBV30 and TRBJ1-6; possible D gene TRBD1, 5 bases. Per the germline V gene, CDR1 is GTSNPN and CDR2 is SVGIG (reference sequence). V lost 1 base, J lost 8 bases, and 15 bases lay in between. CDR3 size: 15 residues. The CDR3 here is CAWSALKFRDSPLHF. The CDR3 DNA follows: TGTGCCTGGAGTGCCCTTAAATTCAGGGATTCACCCCTCCACTTT.